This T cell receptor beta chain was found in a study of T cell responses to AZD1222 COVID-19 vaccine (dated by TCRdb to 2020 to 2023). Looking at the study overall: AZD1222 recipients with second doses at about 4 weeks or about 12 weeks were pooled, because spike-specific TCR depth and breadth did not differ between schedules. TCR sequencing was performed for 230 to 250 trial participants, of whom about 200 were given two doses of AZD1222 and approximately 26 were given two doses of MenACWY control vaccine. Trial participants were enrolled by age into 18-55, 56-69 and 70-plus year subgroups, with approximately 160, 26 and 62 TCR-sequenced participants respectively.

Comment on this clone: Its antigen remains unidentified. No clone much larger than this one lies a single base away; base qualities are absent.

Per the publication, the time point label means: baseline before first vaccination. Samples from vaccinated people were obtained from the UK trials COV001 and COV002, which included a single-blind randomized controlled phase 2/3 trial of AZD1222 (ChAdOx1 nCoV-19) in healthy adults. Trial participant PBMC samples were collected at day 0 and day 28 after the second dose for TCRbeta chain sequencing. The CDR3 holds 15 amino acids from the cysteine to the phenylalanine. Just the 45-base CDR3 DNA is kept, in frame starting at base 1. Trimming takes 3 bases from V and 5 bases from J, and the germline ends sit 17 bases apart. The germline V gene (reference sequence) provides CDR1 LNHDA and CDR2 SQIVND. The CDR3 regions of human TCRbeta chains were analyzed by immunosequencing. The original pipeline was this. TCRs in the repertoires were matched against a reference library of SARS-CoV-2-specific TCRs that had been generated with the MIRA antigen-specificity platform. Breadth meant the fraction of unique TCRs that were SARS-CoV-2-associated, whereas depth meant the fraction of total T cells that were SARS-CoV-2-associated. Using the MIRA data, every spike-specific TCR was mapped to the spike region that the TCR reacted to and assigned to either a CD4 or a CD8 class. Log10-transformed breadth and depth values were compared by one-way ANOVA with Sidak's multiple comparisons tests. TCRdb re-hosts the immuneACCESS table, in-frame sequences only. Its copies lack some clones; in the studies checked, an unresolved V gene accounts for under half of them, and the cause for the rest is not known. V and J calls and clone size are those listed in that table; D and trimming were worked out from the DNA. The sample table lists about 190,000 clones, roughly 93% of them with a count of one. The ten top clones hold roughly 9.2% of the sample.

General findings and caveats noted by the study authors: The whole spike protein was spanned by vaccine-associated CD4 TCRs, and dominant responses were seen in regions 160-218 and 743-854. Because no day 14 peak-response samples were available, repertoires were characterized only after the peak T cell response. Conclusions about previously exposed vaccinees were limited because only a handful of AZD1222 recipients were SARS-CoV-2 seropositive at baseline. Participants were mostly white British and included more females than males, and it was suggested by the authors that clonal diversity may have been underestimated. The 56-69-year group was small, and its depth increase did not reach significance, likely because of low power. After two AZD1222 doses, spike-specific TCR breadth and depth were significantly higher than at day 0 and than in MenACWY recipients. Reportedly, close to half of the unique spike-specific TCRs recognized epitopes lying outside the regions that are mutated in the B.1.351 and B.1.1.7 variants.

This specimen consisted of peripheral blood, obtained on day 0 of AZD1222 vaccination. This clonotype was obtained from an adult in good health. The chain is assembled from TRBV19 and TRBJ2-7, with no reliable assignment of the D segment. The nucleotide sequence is TGTGCCAGTAGTATCTTCGCGGCCCACCCCGACGAGCAGTACTTC. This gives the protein CASSIFAAHPDEQYF.